The 26 T cell receptor beta chains presented below share a single source sample, sequenced in a study of blood T cell repertoires in COVID-19. Sequencing was performed with immunoSEQ multiplex PCR; in TCRdb, only in-frame clones are kept and a portion is missing. The data contain around 40,000 clones, about 90% of them singletons. Sequenced sample: peripheral blood. These TCRs come from a human donor in a cohort sampled during active COVID-19.

The chain couples TRBV5-4 to TRBJ2-7, with 9 bases that match TRBD2. This CDR3 region has 15 residues. V shed 0 bases, J shed 5 bases, and the junction held 6 bases outside the gene matches. Germline lookup yields CDR1 SGHNT and CDR2 YYREEE (reference sequence). CDR3 sequence reads: CASSLDSGSLNEQYF. Here the CDR3 DNA reads TGTGCCAGCAGCTTGGATAGCGGGAGTTTGAACGAGCAGTACTTC.

In DNA, the CDR3 is TGCAGTGCTAGTGGGACAGTAAACACTGAAGCTTTCTTT. Protein product: CSASGTVNTEAFF. The chain recombines TRBV20-1 with TRBJ1-1; 7 nucleotides agree with TRBD1. Germline CDR1 is DFQATT and CDR2 is SNEGSKA (reference sequence). J was trimmed by 2 bases and V by 3 bases; bases with no gene match: 3. This CDR3 contains 13 residues.

The J gene is TRBJ1-2, the V gene TRBV9, with a possible D match to TRBD1 (6 bases). CDR3 length equals 14 residues. Germline lookup yields CDR1 SGDLS and CDR2 YYNGEE. V was cut by 1 base and J by 8 bases, with 15 bases left in between. The CDR3, as DNA: TGTGCCAGCAGCGTACCAGGGGCCTTTGGGGGCTACACCTTC. It specifies CASSVPGAFGGYTF.

The chain employs TRBV11-2 and TRBJ2-1; perhaps TRBD2 as D (5 bases). CDR3 length equals 15 residues. Germline V gene sequence: CDR1 SGHAT, CDR2 FQNNGV. The ends were cut back, 5 bases at V and 0 bases at J, with 11 bases in the middle. The CDR3 spells CASSPIATSYNEQFF. CDR3 coding DNA: TGTGCCAGCAGCCCGATAGCGACCTCCTACAATGAGCAGTTCTTC. The variable domain in full, completed from reference TRBV11-2 and TRBJ2-1, reads EAGVAQSPRYKIIEKRQSVAFWCNPISGHATLYWYQQILGQGPKLLIQFQNNGVVDDSQLPKDRFSAERLKGVDSTLKIQPAKLEDSAVYLCASSPIATSYNEQFFGPGTRLTVL.

The chain couples TRBV19 to TRBJ2-7; possible D gene TRBD1, 6 bases. The CDR3 spans 15 residues. Per the germline V gene, CDR1 is LNHDA and CDR2 is SQIVND (reference sequence). The ends were cut back, 5 bases at V and 0 bases at J, with 14 bases in the middle. Here the CDR3 DNA reads TGTGCCAGTAGTCCTGAGAGGGGGTCCTCCTACGAGCAGTACTTC. Translated, it gives CASSPERGSSYEQYF.

CDR3 sequence (DNA): TGTGCCAGTAGTATAGAGCGGTCCTATGGCTACACCTTC. Amino acids: CASSIERSYGYTF. The chain uses TRBV19 and TRBJ1-2; D is ambiguous. V shed 0 bases and J shed 4 bases, with 6 bases lying between them. CDR1 is LNHDA, CDR2 SQIVND, per germline (reference sequence). The CDR3 consists of 13 residues.

The chain employs TRBV7-9 and TRBJ1-4; maybe TRBD1 (6 bases). With 1 base removed from V and 7 bases from J, the gap between germline ends came to 7 bases. The germline V gene encodes CDR1 SEHNR and CDR2 FQNEAQ (reference sequence). This CDR3 contains 13 residues. The chain's CDR3 is CASSLGGPEKLFF. The CDR3 region has the DNA TGTGCCAGCAGCTTAGGGGGGCCTGAAAAACTGTTTTTT.

The chain carries TRBV10-3 and TRBJ1-3, with unresolved D. Germline V gene data show CDR1 as ENHRY and CDR2 as SYGVKD. V was clipped by 10 bases and J by 0 bases, with 16 bases between them. The CDR3 extends over 15 amino acids. The DNA for the CDR3 is TGTGCCACCGGAGGAGGGTTCGGCTCTGGAAACACCATATATTTT. It specifies CATGGGFGSGNTIYF.

V and J are TRBV20-1 and TRBJ2-1; D call uncertain. CDR1 is DFQATT, CDR2 SNEGSKA, per germline (reference sequence). The V gene lost 3 bases and the J gene lost 8 bases, with 14 bases spanning the gap. The CDR3 runs to 13 residues. The CDR3 DNA sequence: TGCAGTGCTAGTACCGCGGCCCCCTATGAGCAGTTCTTC. Amino acids: CSASTAAPYEQFF.

The rearrangement uses TRBV24-1 and TRBJ2-1, with 14 positions matching TRBD2. CDR3 length: 15 residues. The V gene's germline CDR1 is KGHDR and CDR2 SFDVKD. The trim removed 4 bases at V and 9 bases at J, leaving 4 bases unmatched. This CDR3 reads CATSETSGRGGEQFF. In nucleotides, the CDR3 is TGTGCCACCAGTGAGACTAGCGGGAGGGGGGGTGAGCAGTTCTTC.

The chain is built from TRBV7-2 and TRBJ1-5, with D unclear. This CDR3 is built from 13 residues. The germline V and J ends were trimmed by 4 bases and 6 bases, with 10 bases remaining between them. Germline-derived CDR1 and CDR2 are SGHTA and FQGNSA. The CDR3 here is CASSSPGAQPQHF. CDR3 DNA: TGTGCCAGCAGCTCACCAGGTGCTCAGCCCCAGCATTTT.

This clone was seen more than once but under ten times. The chain combines TRBV30 with TRBJ2-7; the match to TRBD1 covers 9 bases. V trimming: 0 bases; J trimming: 10 bases; junction bases outside the gene matches: 7. This CDR3 contains 13 residues. Germline loops: CDR1 GTSNPN, CDR2 SVGIG (reference sequence). CDR3 sequence reads: CAWSVQGARFQYF. In nucleotides, the CDR3 is TGTGCCTGGAGTGTACAGGGGGCGCGGTTCCAGTACTTC.

The chain employs TRBV21-1 and TRBJ2-7; TRBD1 is taken as the D call from the table, unchecked against the DNA. TRBV21-1 corresponds to a pseudogene. This CDR3 comprises 15 residues. The CDR3 here is CASSKEGDVAYEQYF. The CDR3 DNA follows: TGTGCCAGCAGCAAAGAGGGGGACGTTGCCTACGAGCAGTACTTC.

The sample holds a few counts of this clone. The chain joins TRBV4-1 to TRBJ2-5; D possibly corresponds to TRBD1 (5 bases). The CDR3 contains 16 residues. Trimming stripped 0 bases from V and 4 bases from J, with 15 bases between. Germline CDR1 and CDR2: MGHRA and YSYEKL. This CDR3 reads CASSQDSAGKGETQYF. The CDR3 bases are TGCGCCAGCAGCCAAGATTCAGCAGGGAAGGGAGAGACCCAGTACTTC.

This sequence joins TRBV10-3 and TRBJ1-4; 7 bases fit TRBD1. The CDR3 has 15 residues. Trimming at V came to 6 bases and at J to 3 bases, leaving 7 bases not matched to a gene. Germline CDR1 reads ENHRY; CDR2 reads SYGVKD. Here the CDR3 reads CAIRDAGTANEKLFF. CDR3 DNA: TGTGCCATCAGGGACGCCGGGACAGCTAATGAAAAACTGTTTTTT.

Concerning this clone itself: Other DNA sequences in this sample translate to the same CDR3. The rearrangement uses TRBV5-1 and TRBJ2-5, with TRBD2 matching 9 bases. CDR1 is SGHRS, CDR2 YFSETQ, per germline. The CDR3 covers 16 residues. The V segment lost 3 bases and the J segment 4 bases; nucleotides outside the gene matches: 10. Here the CDR3 reads CASSSAGRGGLETQYF. CDR3 coding DNA: TGCGCCAGCAGCTCGGCGGGGCGGGGGGGGCTAGAGACCCAGTACTTC.

The gene calls are TRBV18 and TRBJ2-1; 11 bases are shared with TRBD2. The germline V gene encodes CDR1 KGHSH and CDR2 LQKENI. The CDR3 covers 15 residues. Trimming took 5 bases from V and 4 from J; bases not matched to a gene: 4. The CDR3 DNA sequence: TGTGCCAGCTCATTGCTAGCGGGAGGATACAATGAGCAGTTCTTC. It specifies CASSLLAGGYNEQFF.

The chain combines TRBV18 with TRBJ2-1; weak D call: TRBD2 (7 bases). The germline CDR1 and CDR2 sequences are KGHSH and LQKENI. V lost 2 bases and J lost 9, with 8 bases in between. This CDR3 is 12 amino acids long. CDR3 bases: TGTGCCAGCTCACCAGGGGGGGCTGAGCAGTTCTTC. The encoded protein is CASSPGGAEQFF.

This rearrangement joins TRBV4-3 to TRBJ2-5; 7 bases are shared with TRBD1. With 0 bases clipped from V and 6 bases from J, the junction kept 7 bases outside the gene matches. The CDR3 consists of 15 residues. The germline CDR1 and CDR2 sequences are LGHNA and YSLEER. CDR3 coding DNA: TGCGCCAGCAGCCAAGATGGGGACAGTTGGAAGACCCAGTACTTC. It is translated as CASSQDGDSWKTQYF.

In DNA, the CDR3 is TGTGCCAGCAGCCATTACAACAGGGGCACCAACACTGAAGCTTTCTTT. This sequence encodes CASSHYNRGTNTEAFF. V and J are TRBV3-1 (or the pseudogene TRBV3-2) and TRBJ1-1; 7 nucleotides line up with TRBD1. CDR1 LGHDT and CDR2 YNNKEL come from the germline V gene (reference sequence). The CDR3 has 16 amino acids. Germline trimming cut 3 bases from V and 2 bases from J; bases unmatched to any gene: 9.

V usage is TRBV7-9 and J usage is TRBJ2-3; D is possibly TRBD2 (7 bases). This CDR3 comprises 16 residues. Germline loops: CDR1 SEHNR, CDR2 FQNEAQ (reference sequence). V lost 1 base, J lost 2 bases, and 13 bases lay in between. The CDR3 nucleotides are TGTGCCAGCAGCTTAGTCGGGGGGCGTTCCACAGATACGCAGTATTTT. This encodes CASSLVGGRSTDTQYF.

V and J are TRBV7-2 and TRBJ1-3, with 7 bases fitting TRBD1. This CDR3 region has 18 residues. The germline gives CDR1 SGHTA, CDR2 FQGNSA. Germline trimming cut 1 base from V and 0 bases from J; bases unmatched to any gene: 9. The CDR3: CASSLDRTGPTSGNTIYF. The CDR3 region has the DNA TGTGCCAGCAGCTTAGATCGGACAGGCCCGACCTCTGGAAACACCATATATTTT.

The gene calls are TRBV5-6 and TRBJ2-3; D is perhaps TRBD1 (5 bases). CDR1 is SGHDT, CDR2 YYEEEE, per germline. V was pared by 3 bases and J by 8 bases, with 16 bases between. This CDR3 has 14 residues. CDR3 residues: CASSSPVGVGTQYF. CDR3 nucleotides: TGTGCCAGCAGCTCACCTGTAGGGGTCGGTACGCAGTATTTT.

This sequence joins TRBV7-3 and TRBJ2-2, with a possible D match to TRBD2 (6 bases). The CDR3 totals 15 residues. Germline V lookup: CDR1 SGHTA, CDR2 FQGTGA. V was pared by 4 bases and J by 5 bases, with 14 bases between. The CDR3 bases are TGTGCCAGCAGCTCGACTAGTTTGGGTACCGGGGAGCTGTTTTTT. Protein sequence: CASSSTSLGTGELFF.

This chain joins TRBV7-9 and TRBJ2-5; the D gene is possibly TRBD1 (5 bases). V lost 1 base to trimming and J lost 5 bases, with 17 bases between them. Germline CDR1 SEHNR, CDR2 FQNEAQ (reference sequence). This CDR3 contains 16 residues. DNA of the CDR3: TGTGCCAGCAGCTTAGGGCTGGCAGACAGTGGGGAGACCCAGTACTTC. It yields the protein CASSLGLADSGETQYF.

In regard to this clone: The junction shows a germline mismatch at one end, possibly a read error. The chain is built from TRBV18 and TRBJ2-7; D might be TRBD1 (6 bases). Looked up from germline, CDR1 is KGHSH and CDR2 is LQKENI. The CDR3 is 17 amino acids. CDR3 in DNA: TGTGCCAGCTCATCACCAGAACAGGGCCTTAGCTCCTACGAGCAGTACTTC. Its protein is CASSSPEQGLSSYEQYF.